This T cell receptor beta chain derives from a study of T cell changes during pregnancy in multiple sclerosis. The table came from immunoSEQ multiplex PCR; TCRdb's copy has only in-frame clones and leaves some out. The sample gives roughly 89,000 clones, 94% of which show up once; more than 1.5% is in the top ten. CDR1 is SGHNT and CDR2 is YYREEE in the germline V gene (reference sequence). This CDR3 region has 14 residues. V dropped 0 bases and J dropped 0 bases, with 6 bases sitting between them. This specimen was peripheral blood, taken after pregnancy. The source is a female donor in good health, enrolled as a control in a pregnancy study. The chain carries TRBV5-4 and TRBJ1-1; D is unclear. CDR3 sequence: CASSLGLMNTEAFF. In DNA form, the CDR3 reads TGTGCCAGCAGCTTGGGGCTGATGAACACTGAAGCTTTCTTT.